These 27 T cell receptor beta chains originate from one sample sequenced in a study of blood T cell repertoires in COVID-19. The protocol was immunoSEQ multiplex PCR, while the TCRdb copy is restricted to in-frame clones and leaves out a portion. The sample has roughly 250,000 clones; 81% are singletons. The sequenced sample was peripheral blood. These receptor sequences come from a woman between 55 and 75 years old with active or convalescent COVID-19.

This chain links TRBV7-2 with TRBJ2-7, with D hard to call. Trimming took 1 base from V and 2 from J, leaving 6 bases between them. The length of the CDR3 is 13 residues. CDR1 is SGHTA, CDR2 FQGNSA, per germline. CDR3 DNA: TGTGCCAGCAGCTTAGATCCGGCCTACGAGCAGTACTTC. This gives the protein CASSLDPAYEQYF.

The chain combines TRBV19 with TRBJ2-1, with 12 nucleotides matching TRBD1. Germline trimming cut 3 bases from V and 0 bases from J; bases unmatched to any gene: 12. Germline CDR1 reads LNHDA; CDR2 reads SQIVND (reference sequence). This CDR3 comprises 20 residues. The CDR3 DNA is TGTGCCAGTAGTATTCTCGGGACAGGGGGCCACGGTAGCTCCTACAATGAGCAGTTCTTC. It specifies CASSILGTGGHGSSYNEQFF.

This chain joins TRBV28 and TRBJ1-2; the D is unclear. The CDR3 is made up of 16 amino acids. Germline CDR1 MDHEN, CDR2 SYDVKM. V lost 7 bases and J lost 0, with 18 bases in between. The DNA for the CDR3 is TGTGCCAGCACCCTAGGCGGGGTGGGGACTAACTATGGCTACACCTTC. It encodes CASTLGGVGTNYGYTF.

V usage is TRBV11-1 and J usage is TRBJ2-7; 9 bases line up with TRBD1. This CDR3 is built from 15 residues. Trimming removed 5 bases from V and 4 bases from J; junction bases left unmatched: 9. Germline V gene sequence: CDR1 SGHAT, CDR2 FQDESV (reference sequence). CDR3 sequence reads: CASSLNTGTGYEQYF. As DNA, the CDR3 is TGTGCCAGCAGCCTAAATACCGGGACAGGGTACGAGCAGTACTTC.

CDR3 DNA: TGTGCCACCAGCAGAGTGACAGGGGGCGATGAAAAACTGTTTTTT. It translates to CATSRVTGGDEKLFF. This chain joins TRBV15 and TRBJ1-4; 10 bases line up with TRBD1. Germline V gene data show CDR1 as LNHNV and CDR2 as YYDKDF (reference sequence). This CDR3 contains 15 residues. V was clipped by 1 base and J by 6 bases; unmatched bases: 2.

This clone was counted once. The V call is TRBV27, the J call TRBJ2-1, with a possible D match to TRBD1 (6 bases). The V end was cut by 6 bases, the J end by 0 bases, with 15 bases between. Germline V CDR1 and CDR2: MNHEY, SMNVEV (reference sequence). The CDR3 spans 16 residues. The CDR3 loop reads CASREGQPYSYNEQFF. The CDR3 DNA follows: TGTGCCAGCAGGGAAGGACAGCCCTACTCCTACAATGAGCAGTTCTTC.

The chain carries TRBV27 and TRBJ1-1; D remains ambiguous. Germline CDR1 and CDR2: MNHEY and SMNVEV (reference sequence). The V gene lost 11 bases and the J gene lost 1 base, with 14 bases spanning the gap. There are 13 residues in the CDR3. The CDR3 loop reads CASRPAGNTEAFF. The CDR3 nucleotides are TGTGCCTCCCGGCCGGCGGGGAACACTGAAGCTTTCTTT.

CDR3 loop: CASSLAPGQGREQYF. CDR3 nucleotide sequence: TGTGCCAGCAGCTTGGCCCCGGGACAGGGGCGCGAGCAGTACTTC. The chain carries TRBV5-4 and TRBJ2-7, with 10 nucleotides matching TRBD1. Trimming cost V 0 bases and J 6 bases; bases outside gene matches: 6. Germline CDR1 reads SGHNT; CDR2 reads YYREEE (reference sequence). This CDR3 comprises 15 residues. Complete variable domain (other parts from reference TRBV5-4 and TRBJ2-7): ETGVTQSPTHLIKTRGQQVTLRCSSQSGHNTVSWYQQALGQGPQFIFQYYREEENGRGNFPPRFSGLQFPNYSSELNVNALELDDSALYLCASSLAPGQGREQYFGPGTRLTVT.

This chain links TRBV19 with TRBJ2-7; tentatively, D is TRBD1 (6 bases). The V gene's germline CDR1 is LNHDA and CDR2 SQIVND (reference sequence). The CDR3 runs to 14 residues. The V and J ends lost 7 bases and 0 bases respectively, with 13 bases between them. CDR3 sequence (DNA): TGTGCCAGTACCGAGGACAGAAGCTCCTACGAGCAGTACTTC. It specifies CASTEDRSSYEQYF.

CDR3 nucleotide sequence: TGTGCCAGCAGTGAAGCTGGGAGGGCGGGGAACTATGGCTACACCTTC. Its protein product is CASSEAGRAGNYGYTF. This chain connects TRBV2 to TRBJ1-2; unclear D gene. Trimming left V 0 bases short and J 2 bases short, with 13 bases between. The CDR3 has 16 amino acids. Germline CDR1 SNHLY, CDR2 FYNNEI.

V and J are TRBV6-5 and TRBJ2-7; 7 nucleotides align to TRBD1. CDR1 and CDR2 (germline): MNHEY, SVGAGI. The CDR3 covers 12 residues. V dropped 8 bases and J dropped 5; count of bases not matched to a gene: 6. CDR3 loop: CASGYRGNEQYF. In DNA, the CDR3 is TGTGCCAGCGGCTACAGGGGTAACGAGCAGTACTTC.

The CDR3 bases are TGTGCCAGCAGCTCCTCGACGGGGACTGGCGTCTACAATGAGCAGTTCTTC. The encoded protein is CASSSSTGTGVYNEQFF. The chain employs TRBV5-4 and TRBJ2-1, with TRBD2 as a possible D gene (6 bases). V was clipped by 3 bases and J by 3 bases, with 19 bases between them. Germline values: CDR1 SGHNT, CDR2 YYREEE (reference sequence). The CDR3 is 17 amino acids.

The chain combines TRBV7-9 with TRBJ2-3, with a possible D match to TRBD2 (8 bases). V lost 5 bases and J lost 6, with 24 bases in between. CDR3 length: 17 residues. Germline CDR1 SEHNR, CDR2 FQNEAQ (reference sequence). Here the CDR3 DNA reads TGTGCCAGCAGCCTTTCCTGGGGACTAGGGGGCCCCGATACGCAGTATTTT. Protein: CASSLSWGLGGPDTQYF.

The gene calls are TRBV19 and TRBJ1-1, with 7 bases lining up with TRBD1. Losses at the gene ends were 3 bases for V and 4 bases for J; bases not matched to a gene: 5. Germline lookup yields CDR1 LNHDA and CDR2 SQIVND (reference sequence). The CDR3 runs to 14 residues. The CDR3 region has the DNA TGTGCCAGTAGTATCAGCAGGGGGGTCACTGAAGCTTTCTTT. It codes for CASSISRGVTEAFF.

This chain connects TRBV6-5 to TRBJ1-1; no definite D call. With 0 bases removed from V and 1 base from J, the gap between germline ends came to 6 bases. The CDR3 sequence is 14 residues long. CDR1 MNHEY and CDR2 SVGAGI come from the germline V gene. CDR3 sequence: CASSYSGRNTEAFF. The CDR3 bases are TGTGCCAGCAGTTACTCAGGGAGGAACACTGAAGCTTTCTTT.

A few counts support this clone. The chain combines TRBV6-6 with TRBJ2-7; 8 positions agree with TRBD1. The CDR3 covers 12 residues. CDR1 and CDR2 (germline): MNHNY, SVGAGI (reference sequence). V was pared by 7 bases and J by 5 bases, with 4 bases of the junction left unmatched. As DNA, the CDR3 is TGTGCCAGCAAGGACAGGGCCGACGAGCAGTACTTC. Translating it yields CASKDRADEQYF.

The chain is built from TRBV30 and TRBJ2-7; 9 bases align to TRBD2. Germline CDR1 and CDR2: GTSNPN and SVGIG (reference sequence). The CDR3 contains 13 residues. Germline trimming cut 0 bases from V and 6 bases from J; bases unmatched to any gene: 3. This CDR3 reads CAWSVAGGSEQYF. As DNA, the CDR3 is TGTGCCTGGAGTGTGGCGGGGGGGAGCGAGCAGTACTTC.

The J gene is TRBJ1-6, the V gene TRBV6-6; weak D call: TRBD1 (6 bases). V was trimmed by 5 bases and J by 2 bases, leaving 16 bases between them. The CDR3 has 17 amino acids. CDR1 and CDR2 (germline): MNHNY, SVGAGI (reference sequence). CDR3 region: CASSPSRGATYNSPLHF. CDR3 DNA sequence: TGTGCCAGCAGTCCCTCCCGGGGGGCAACCTATAATTCACCCCTCCACTTT.

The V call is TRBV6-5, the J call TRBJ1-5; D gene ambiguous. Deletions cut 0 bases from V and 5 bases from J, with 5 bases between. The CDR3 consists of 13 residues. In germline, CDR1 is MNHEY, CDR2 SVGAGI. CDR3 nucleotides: TGTGCCAGCAGTTACTCGTTAGATCAGCCCCAGCATTTT. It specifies CASSYSLDQPQHF.

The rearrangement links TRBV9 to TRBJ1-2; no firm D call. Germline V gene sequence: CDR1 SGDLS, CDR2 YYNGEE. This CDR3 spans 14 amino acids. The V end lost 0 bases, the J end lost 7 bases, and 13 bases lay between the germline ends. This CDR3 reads CASSVDLLVSGYTF. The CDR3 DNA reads TGTGCCAGCAGCGTAGACCTGTTGGTCAGTGGCTACACCTTC.

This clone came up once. The CDR3 bases are TGTGCCAGTAGTATATCAGGGGGCTATGAAAAACTGTTTTTT. It encodes CASSISGGYEKLFF. J is TRBJ1-4 and V is TRBV19; 8 bases are a match to TRBD1. The junction had 2 bases not matched to a gene; V was cut back by 2 bases and J by 6 bases. The CDR3 length is 14 residues. CDR1 and CDR2 (germline): LNHDA, SQIVND (reference sequence).

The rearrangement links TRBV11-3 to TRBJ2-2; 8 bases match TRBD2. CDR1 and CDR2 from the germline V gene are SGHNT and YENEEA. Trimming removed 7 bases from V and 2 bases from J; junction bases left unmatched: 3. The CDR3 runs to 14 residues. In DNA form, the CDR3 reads TGTGCCAGCAAAGCGGGGGTTAACACCGGGGAGCTGTTTTTT. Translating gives CASKAGVNTGELFF.

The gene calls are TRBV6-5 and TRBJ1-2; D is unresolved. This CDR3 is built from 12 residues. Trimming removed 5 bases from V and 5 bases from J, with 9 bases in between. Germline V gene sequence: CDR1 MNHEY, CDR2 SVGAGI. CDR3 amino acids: CASSHDLYGYTF. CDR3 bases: TGTGCCAGCAGTCACGACTTATATGGCTACACCTTC.

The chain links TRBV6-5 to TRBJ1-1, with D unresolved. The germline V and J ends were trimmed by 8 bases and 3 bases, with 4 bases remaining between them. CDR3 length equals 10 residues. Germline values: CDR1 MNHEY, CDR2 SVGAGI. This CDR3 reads CASAYTEAFF. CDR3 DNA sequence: TGTGCCAGCGCGTACACTGAAGCTTTCTTT.

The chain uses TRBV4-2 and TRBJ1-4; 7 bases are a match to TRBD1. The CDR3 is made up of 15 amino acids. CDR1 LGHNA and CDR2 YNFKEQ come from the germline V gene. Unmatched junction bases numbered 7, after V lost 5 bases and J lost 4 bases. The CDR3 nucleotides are TGTGCCAGCAGCGAGCGGACAGGCGTTAATGAAAAACTGTTTTTT. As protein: CASSERTGVNEKLFF.

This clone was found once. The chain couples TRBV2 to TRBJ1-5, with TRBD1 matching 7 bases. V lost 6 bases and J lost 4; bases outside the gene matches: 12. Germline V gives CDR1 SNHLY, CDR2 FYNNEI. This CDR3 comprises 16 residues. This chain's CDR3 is CASRLRRGQGNQPQHF. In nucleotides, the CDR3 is TGTGCCAGCAGATTACGGAGGGGGCAGGGGAATCAGCCCCAGCATTTT.

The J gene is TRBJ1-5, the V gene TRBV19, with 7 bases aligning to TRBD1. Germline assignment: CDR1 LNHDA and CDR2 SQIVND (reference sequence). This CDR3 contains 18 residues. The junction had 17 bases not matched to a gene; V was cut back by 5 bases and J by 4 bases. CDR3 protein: CASSPLRGRGTTNQPQHF. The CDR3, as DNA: TGTGCCAGTAGTCCCTTAAGGGGGCGGGGAACCACGAATCAGCCCCAGCATTTT.